This entry lists 8 T cell receptor beta chains sequenced from one sample in a study of CD8 T cells in Susac syndrome. 0.5 to 1 ug RNA was reverse transcribed with random hexamers. One entry per CDR3 protein results from TCRdb running MiXCR on the immunoSEQ multiplex PCR reads. The repertoire holds roughly 110,000 distinct CDR3 sequences, with approximately 91% as singletons. The sample was CD4+ T cells from PBMCs. All receptors derive from a human donor in good health.

The rearrangement uses TRBV4-3 and TRBJ2-6; possibly TRBD1 for D (6 bases). This CDR3 region has 18 residues. Germline V lookup: CDR1 LGHNA, CDR2 YSLEER. V lost 1 base, J lost 3 bases, and 16 bases lay in between. CDR3 coding DNA: TGCGCCAGCAGCCAAGGGCGCAGGGGCGAAAGTGGGGCCAACGTCCTGACTTTC. Protein sequence: CASSQGRRGESGANVLTF.

The CDR3 sequence: CASSLGTGGASYNEQFF. The CDR3 DNA is TGTGCCAGCAGCTTAGGGACAGGGGGCGCATCCTACAATGAGCAGTTCTTC. The rearrangement joins TRBV7-2 to TRBJ2-1; 11 bases line up with TRBD1. Trimming removed 1 base from V and 1 base from J; junction bases left unmatched: 3. Per germline, CDR1 SGHTA and CDR2 FQGNSA. The CDR3 extends over 17 amino acids. The variable domain in full, completed from reference TRBV7-2 and TRBJ2-1, reads GAGVSQSPSNKVTEKGKDVELRCDPISGHTALYWYRQSLGQGLEFLIYFQGNSAPDKSGLPSDRFSAERTGGSVSTLTIQRTQQEDSAVYLCASSLGTGGASYNEQFFGPGTRLTVL.

The CDR3 sequence: CASSSTGGEAFF. In DNA, the CDR3 is TGCGCCAGCAGTTCTACAGGGGGAGAAGCTTTCTTT. The chain is built from TRBV5-1 and TRBJ1-1, with 8 bases matching TRBD1. The junction had 5 bases not matched to a gene; V was cut back by 5 bases and J by 8 bases. The CDR3 sequence is 12 residues long. In germline, CDR1 is SGHRS, CDR2 YFSETQ.

The chain carries TRBV20-1 and TRBJ2-5; a weak D match, TRBD2 (6 bases). From germline, CDR1 is DFQATT and CDR2 SNEGSKA (reference sequence). The V end was cut by 7 bases, the J end by 3 bases, with 6 bases between. This CDR3 is built from 10 residues. This chain's CDR3 is CSVAEETQYF. The CDR3 DNA follows: TGCAGTGTAGCGGAAGAGACCCAGTACTTC.

This clonotype has only one observation. V gene TRBV29-1 combines with J gene TRBJ1-1, with D perhaps TRBD1 (6 bases). Trimming pared 6 bases from V and 2 bases from J, leaving 22 bases between. Germline V gene sequence: CDR1 SQVTM, CDR2 ANQGSEA. The CDR3 covers 16 residues. In nucleotides, the CDR3 is TGCAGCGTCCGCGGCAGCGGACAGTCAAGTAACACTGAAGCTTTCTTT. This codes for CSVRGSGQSSNTEAFF.

The chain has TRBV7-8 and TRBJ1-1; no firm D call. With 7 bases removed from V and 3 bases from J, the gap between germline ends came to 6 bases. This CDR3 spans 11 amino acids. Germline V gene sequence: CDR1 SGHVS, CDR2 FQNEAQ. In DNA form, the CDR3 reads TGTGCCAGCACCCAGGACACTGAAGCTTTCTTT. Translating it yields CASTQDTEAFF.

This rearrangement joins TRBV3-1 to TRBJ1-3; D gene uncertain. CDR1 is LGHDT, CDR2 YNNKEL, per germline (reference sequence). Trimming removed 0 bases at V and 0 bases at J, with 6 bases between. There are 15 residues in the CDR3. The DNA for the CDR3 is TGTGCCAGCAGCCAAGAAAGGATCTCTGGAAACACCATATATTTT. Its protein is CASSQERISGNTIYF.

V usage is TRBV6-6 and J usage is TRBJ2-5, with D tentatively TRBD1 or TRBD2 (6 bases each). With 11 bases removed from V and 5 bases from J, the gap between germline ends came to 15 bases. Germline V lookup: CDR1 MNHNY, CDR2 SVGAGI (reference sequence). CDR3 length: 12 residues. The CDR3 nucleotides are TGTGCCGCCTGGGGGGCTGGGGAGACCCAGTACTTC. Protein: CAAWGAGETQYF.